This T cell receptor beta chain was documented in a study of Graves' ophthalmopathy and Graves' hyperthyroidism. CDR1 is SNHLY, CDR2 FYNNEI, per germline. This CDR3 is 14 amino acids long. V was trimmed by 4 bases and J by 3 bases, leaving 13 bases between them. The sequenced template was RNA, covering the TCR beta CDR3 region. RT-PCR with HTBI primers came first, then second-round multiplex PCR. TCRdb analysed the multiplex PCR reads with MiXCR anew, one entry per CDR3 protein. The sample has some 750,000 distinct CDR3 sequences; roughly two fifths are singletons. Only a few counts were recorded for this clonotype. Its antigen is still unknown. Study-level results: Clonotypes were expanded in thyroid at above 0.001 frequency, and most also appeared in blood.

V usage is TRBV2 and J usage is TRBJ2-7; D remains unclear. The TCR sequence derives from an adult man with Graves' ophthalmopathy. Material for sequencing was peripheral blood. CDR3 amino acids: CASSVSSKIYEQYF. CDR3 nucleotides: TGTGCCAGCAGTGTTTCGAGTAAGATCTACGAGCAGTACTTC.